What follows is one T cell receptor beta chain and its context. This sample was taken from a study of T cells in Graves' hyperthyroidism and ophthalmopathy. Germline-derived CDR1 and CDR2 are MNHNS and SASEGT. V was cut by 6 bases and J by 7 bases, with 7 bases left in between. This CDR3 is built from 12 residues. RNA transcripts provided the source from which TCR beta CDR3 regions were amplified. HTBI primers were used for first-round RT-PCR of the TCR CDR3. Using its own MiXCR run on the multiplex PCR reads, TCRdb lists one record per CDR3 protein. The table has around 350,000 distinct CDR3 sequences, about 18% seen once.

This clonotype was sampled from a woman aged 18-35 years with Graves' hyperthyroidism. This chain connects TRBV6-1 to TRBJ1-6; the D is unclear. The sequencing input was blood. The DNA for the CDR3 is TGTGCCAGCAGGAGGGTAAATTCACCCCTCCACTTT. Protein product: CASRRVNSPLHF.